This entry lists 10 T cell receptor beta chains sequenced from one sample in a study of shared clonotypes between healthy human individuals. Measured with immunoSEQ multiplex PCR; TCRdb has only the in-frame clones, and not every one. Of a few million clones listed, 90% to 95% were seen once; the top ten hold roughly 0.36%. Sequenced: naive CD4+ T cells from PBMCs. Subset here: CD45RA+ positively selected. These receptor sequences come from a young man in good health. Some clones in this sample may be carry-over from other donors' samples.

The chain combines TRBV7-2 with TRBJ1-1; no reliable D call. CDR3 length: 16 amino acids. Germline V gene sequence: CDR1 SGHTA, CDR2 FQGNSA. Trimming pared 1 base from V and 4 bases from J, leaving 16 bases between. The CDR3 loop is CASSLGGDGGGTEAFF. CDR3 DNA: TGTGCCAGCAGCTTAGGTGGGGATGGTGGAGGCACTGAAGCTTTCTTT.

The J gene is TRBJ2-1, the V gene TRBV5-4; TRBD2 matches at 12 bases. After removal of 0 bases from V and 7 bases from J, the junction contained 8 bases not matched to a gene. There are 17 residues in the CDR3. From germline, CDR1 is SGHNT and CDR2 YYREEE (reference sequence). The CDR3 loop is CASSLVRTSGTPNEQFF. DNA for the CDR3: TGTGCCAGCAGCTTGGTGCGGACTAGCGGGACCCCGAATGAGCAGTTCTTC.

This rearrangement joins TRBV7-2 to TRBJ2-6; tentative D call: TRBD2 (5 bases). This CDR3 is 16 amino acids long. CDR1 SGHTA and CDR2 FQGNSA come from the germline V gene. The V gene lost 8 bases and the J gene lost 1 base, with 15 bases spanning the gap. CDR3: CASSRVGASGANVLTF. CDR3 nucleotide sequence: TGTGCCAGCTCGAGGGTGGGAGCATCTGGGGCCAACGTCCTGACTTTC.

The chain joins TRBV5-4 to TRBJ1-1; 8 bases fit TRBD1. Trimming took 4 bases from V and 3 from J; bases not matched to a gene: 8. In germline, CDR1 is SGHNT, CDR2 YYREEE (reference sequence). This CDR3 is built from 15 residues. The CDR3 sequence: CASSPPDRADTEAFF. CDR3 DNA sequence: TGTGCCAGCAGCCCACCGGACAGGGCCGACACTGAAGCTTTCTTT.

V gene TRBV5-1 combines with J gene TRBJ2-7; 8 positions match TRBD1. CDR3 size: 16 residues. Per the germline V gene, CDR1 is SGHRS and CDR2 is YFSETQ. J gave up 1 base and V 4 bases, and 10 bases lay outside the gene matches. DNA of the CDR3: TGCGCCAGCAGCCGGGGTAGGACAGGGACATCCTACGAGCAGTACTTC. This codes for CASSRGRTGTSYEQYF.

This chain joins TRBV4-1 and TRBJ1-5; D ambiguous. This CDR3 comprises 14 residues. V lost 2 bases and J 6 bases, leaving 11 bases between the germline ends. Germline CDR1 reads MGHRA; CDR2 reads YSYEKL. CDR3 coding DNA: TGCGCCAGCAGCCAACACGGCCTAAGTCAGCCCCAGCATTTT. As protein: CASSQHGLSQPQHF.

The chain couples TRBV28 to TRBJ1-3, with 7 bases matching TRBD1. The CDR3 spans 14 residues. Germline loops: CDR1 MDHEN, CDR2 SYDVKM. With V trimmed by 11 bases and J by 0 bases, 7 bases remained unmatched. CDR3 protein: CAVRDRGSGNTIYF. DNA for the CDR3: TGTGCCGTCCGGGACAGAGGCTCTGGAAACACCATATATTTT.

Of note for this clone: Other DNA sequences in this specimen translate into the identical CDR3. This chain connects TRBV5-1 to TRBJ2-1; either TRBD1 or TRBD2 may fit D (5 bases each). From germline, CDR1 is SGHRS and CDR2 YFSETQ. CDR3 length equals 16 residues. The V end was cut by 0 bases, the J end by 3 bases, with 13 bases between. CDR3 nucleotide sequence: TGCGCCAGCAGCTTGGTTGGGGGTGCGGGCTACAATGAGCAGTTCTTC. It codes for CASSLVGGAGYNEQFF. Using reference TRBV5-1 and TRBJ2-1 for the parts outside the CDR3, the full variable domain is KAGVTQTPRYLIKTRGQQVTLSCSPISGHRSVSWYQQTPGQGLQFLFEYFSETQRNKGNFPGRFSGRQFSNSRSEMNVSTLELGDSALYLCASSLVGGAGYNEQFFGPGTRLTVL.

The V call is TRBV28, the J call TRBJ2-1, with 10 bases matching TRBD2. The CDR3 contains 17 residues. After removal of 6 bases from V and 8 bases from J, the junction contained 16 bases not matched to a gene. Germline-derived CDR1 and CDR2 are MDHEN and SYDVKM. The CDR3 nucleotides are TGTGCCAGCAGCGCACCAAGGGGAGCGGGAGGGGGGGATGAGCAGTTCTTC. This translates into CASSAPRGAGGGDEQFF.

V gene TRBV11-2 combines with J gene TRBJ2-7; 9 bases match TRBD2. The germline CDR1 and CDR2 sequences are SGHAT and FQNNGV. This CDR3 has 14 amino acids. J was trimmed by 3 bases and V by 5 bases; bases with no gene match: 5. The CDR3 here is CASSPGLAIYEQYF. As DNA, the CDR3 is TGTGCCAGCAGCCCAGGACTAGCGATCTACGAGCAGTACTTC. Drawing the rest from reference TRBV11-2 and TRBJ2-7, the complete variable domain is EAGVAQSPRYKIIEKRQSVAFWCNPISGHATLYWYQQILGQGPKLLIQFQNNGVVDDSQLPKDRFSAERLKGVDSTLKIQPAKLEDSAVYLCASSPGLAIYEQYFGPGTRLTVT.